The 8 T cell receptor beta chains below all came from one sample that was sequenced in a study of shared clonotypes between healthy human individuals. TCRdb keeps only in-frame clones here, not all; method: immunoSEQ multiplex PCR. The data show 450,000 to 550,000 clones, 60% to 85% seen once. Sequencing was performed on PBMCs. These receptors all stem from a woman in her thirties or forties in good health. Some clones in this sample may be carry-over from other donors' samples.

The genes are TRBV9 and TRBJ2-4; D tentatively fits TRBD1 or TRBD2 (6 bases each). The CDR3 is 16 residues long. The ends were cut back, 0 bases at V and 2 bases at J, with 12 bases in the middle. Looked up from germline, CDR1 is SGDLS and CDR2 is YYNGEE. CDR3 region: CASSVAGGASKNIQYF. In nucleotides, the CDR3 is TGTGCCAGCAGCGTAGCCGGGGGCGCATCCAAAAACATTCAGTACTTC.

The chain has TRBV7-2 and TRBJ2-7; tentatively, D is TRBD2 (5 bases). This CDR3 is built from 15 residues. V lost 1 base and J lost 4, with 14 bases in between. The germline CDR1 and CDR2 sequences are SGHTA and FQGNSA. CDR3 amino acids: CASSLDGGSGYEQYF. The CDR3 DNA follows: TGTGCCAGCAGCTTAGACGGTGGGAGTGGATACGAGCAGTACTTC. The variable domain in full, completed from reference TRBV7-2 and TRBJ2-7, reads GAGVSQSPSNKVTEKGKDVELRCDPISGHTALYWYRQSLGQGLEFLIYFQGNSAPDKSGLPSDRFSAERTGGSVSTLTIQRTQQEDSAVYLCASSLDGGSGYEQYFGPGTRLTVT.

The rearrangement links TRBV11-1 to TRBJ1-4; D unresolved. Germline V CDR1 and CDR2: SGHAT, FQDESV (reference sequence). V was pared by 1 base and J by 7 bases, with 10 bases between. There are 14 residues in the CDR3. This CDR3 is CASSLGGYGEKLFF. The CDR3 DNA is TGTGCCAGCAGCTTAGGGGGATATGGTGAAAAACTGTTTTTT.

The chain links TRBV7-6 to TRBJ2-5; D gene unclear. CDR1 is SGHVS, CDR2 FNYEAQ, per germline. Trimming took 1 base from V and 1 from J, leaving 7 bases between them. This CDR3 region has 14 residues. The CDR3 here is CASSLGTAQETQYF. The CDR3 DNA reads TGTGCCAGCAGCTTAGGTACGGCCCAAGAGACCCAGTACTTC.

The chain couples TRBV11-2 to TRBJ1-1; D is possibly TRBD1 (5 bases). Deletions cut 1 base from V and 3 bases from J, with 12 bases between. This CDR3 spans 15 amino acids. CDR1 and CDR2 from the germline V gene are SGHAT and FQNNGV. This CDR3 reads CASSLGGPTYTEAFF. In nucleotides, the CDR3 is TGTGCCAGCAGCTTAGGGGGACCTACGTACACTGAAGCTTTCTTT.

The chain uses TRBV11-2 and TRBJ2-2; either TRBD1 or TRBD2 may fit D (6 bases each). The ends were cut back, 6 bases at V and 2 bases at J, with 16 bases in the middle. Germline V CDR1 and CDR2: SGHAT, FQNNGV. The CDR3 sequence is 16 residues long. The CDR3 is CASSARGATNTGELFF. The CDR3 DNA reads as TGTGCCAGCAGTGCGAGGGGGGCGACAAACACCGGGGAGCTGTTTTTT. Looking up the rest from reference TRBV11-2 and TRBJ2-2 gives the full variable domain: EAGVAQSPRYKIIEKRQSVAFWCNPISGHATLYWYQQILGQGPKLLIQFQNNGVVDDSQLPKDRFSAERLKGVDSTLKIQPAKLEDSAVYLCASSARGATNTGELFFGEGSRLTVL.

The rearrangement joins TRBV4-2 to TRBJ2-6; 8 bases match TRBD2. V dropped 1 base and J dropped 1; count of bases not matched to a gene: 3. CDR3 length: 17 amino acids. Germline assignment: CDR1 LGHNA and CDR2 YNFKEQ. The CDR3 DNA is TGTGCCAGCAGCCAAGGACTAGCGCAGTCTGGGGCCAACGTCCTGACTTTC. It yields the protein CASSQGLAQSGANVLTF.

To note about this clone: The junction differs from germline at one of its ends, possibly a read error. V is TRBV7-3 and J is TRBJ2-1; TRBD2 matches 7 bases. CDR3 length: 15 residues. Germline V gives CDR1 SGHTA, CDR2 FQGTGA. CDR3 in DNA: TGCGCCAGCAGCCCCCTAGCGGCTACTTACAATGAGCAGTTCTTC. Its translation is CASSPLAATYNEQFF.